A single sample is the source of the 27 T cell receptor beta chains below, sequenced in a study of technical replicates of blood from several donors. Repertoires were generated with immunoSEQ multiplex PCR, while TCRdb's copy carries only in-frame clones and drops some. Seen here are some 49,000 clones, about 90% observed once, and the top ten hold about 3.9%. The source material was PBMCs. These receptors originate from a human donor in good health. Some clones in this sample may be carry-over from other donors' samples.

The gene calls are TRBV7-2 and TRBJ2-7; a weak D match, TRBD1 (7 bases). The ends were cut back, 3 bases at V and 3 bases at J, with 21 bases in the middle. The CDR3 totals 17 residues. Germline V lookup: CDR1 SGHTA, CDR2 FQGNSA. This chain's CDR3 is CASSLGGYRGLGYEQYF. Written as DNA, the CDR3 is TGTGCCAGCAGCTTGGGAGGTTACAGGGGCTTGGGCTACGAGCAGTACTTC.

V gene TRBV6-6 combines with J gene TRBJ1-1; no definite D call. The germline V gene has CDR1 MNHNY and CDR2 SVGAGI (reference sequence). V was trimmed by 4 bases and J by 5 bases, leaving 14 bases between them. This CDR3 contains 14 residues. The CDR3 is CASSSAEGWTEAFF. CDR3 DNA sequence: TGTGCCAGCAGTTCAGCGGAAGGTTGGACTGAAGCTTTCTTT.

This clone was observed a handful of times. The rearrangement links TRBV27 to TRBJ1-2; D remains unclear. The CDR3 length is 13 residues. Trimming removed 4 bases at V and 4 bases at J, with 10 bases between. Germline CDR1 reads MNHEY; CDR2 reads SMNVEV (reference sequence). Written as DNA, the CDR3 is TGTGCCAGCAGTTCCACTGAGCTCTATGGCTACACCTTC. Amino acid sequence: CASSSTELYGYTF.

This sequence joins TRBV5-1 and TRBJ2-7, with no clear D. From germline, CDR1 is SGHRS and CDR2 YFSETQ. V lost 2 bases and J lost 3, with 15 bases in between. This CDR3 is built from 15 residues. The CDR3 DNA follows: TGCGCCAGCAGCTTAAGCGCCCCTCCACACTACGAGCAGTACTTC. It specifies CASSLSAPPHYEQYF. Together with reference TRBV5-1 and TRBJ2-7, the CDR3 gives the full variable domain: KAGVTQTPRYLIKTRGQQVTLSCSPISGHRSVSWYQQTPGQGLQFLFEYFSETQRNKGNFPGRFSGRQFSNSRSEMNVSTLELGDSALYLCASSLSAPPHYEQYFGPGTRLTVT.

The V call is TRBV7-2, the J call TRBJ2-5, with TRBD2 matching over 12 bases. The CDR3 is 16 residues long. V dropped 1 base and J dropped 5; count of bases not matched to a gene: 5. Looked up from germline, CDR1 is SGHTA and CDR2 is FQGNSA. CDR3 DNA: TGTGCCAGCAGCTTAGGGGCTAGCGGGGGGGCGGAGACCCAGTACTTC. Protein sequence: CASSLGASGGAETQYF.

The J gene is TRBJ2-1, the V gene TRBV6-4; D is unresolved. V lost 8 bases, J lost 16 bases, and 9 bases lay in between. CDR3 length: 8 amino acids. Per the germline V gene, CDR1 is MRHNA and CDR2 is SNTAGT. CDR3 DNA: TGTGCCAGCTCCTTGCTATTCTTC. Translating gives CASSLLFF.

The chain carries TRBV7-2 and TRBJ2-6, with D uncertain. Germline V gene data show CDR1 as SGHTA and CDR2 as FQGNSA. V was cut by 3 bases and J by 4 bases, with 7 bases left in between. The CDR3 length is 14 residues. CDR3: CASSLAAGANVLTF. The CDR3 DNA is TGTGCCAGCAGCTTGGCCGCAGGGGCCAACGTCCTGACTTTC.

The chain joins TRBV10-3 to TRBJ2-7; 7 bases align to TRBD1. V trimming: 2 bases; J trimming: 2 bases; junction bases outside the gene matches: 0. The germline V gene has CDR1 ENHRY and CDR2 SYGVKD. The CDR3 extends over 13 amino acids. This chain's CDR3 is CAISEQGAYEQYF. The CDR3 DNA reads as TGTGCCATCAGTGAGCAGGGGGCCTACGAGCAGTACTTC.

This chain links TRBV7-8 with TRBJ2-4; a weak D match, TRBD2 (5 bases). V was clipped by 5 bases and J by 0 bases, with 8 bases between them. CDR3 size: 14 residues. Germline-derived CDR1 and CDR2 are SGHVS and FQNEAQ. This chain's CDR3 is CASSPREAKNIQYF. The DNA for the CDR3 is TGTGCCAGCAGCCCGAGGGAAGCCAAAAACATTCAGTACTTC.

The chain uses TRBV29-1 and TRBJ2-1; TRBD2 aligns across 11 bases. The J segment lost 2 bases and the V segment lost 6 bases, leaving 9 bases of the junction unmatched. The CDR3 spans 16 residues. Per the germline V gene, CDR1 is SQVTM and CDR2 is ANQGSEA. This chain's CDR3 is CSVVLAGGSTYNEQFF. The CDR3 coding sequence is TGCAGCGTCGTCCTAGCGGGGGGCTCGACCTACAATGAGCAGTTCTTC.

This clone was recorded once. V is TRBV7-9 and J is TRBJ2-5, with D possibly TRBD2 on 7 matching bases. The germline gives CDR1 SEHNR, CDR2 FQNEAQ (reference sequence). V lost 3 bases and J lost 3, with 11 bases in between. CDR3 length: 14 amino acids. The CDR3 DNA is TGTGCCAGCAGCTTTTGGGGGGGCGAAGAGACCCAGTACTTC. Translating gives CASSFWGGEETQYF.

The chain couples TRBV30 to TRBJ1-1, with 10 bases matching TRBD1. Unmatched junction bases numbered 1, after V lost 4 bases and J lost 2 bases. CDR3 length: 13 amino acids. Looked up from germline, CDR1 is GTSNPN and CDR2 is SVGIG (reference sequence). In DNA form, the CDR3 reads TGTGCCTGGACGACAGGGGGCAACACTGAAGCTTTCTTT. This translates into CAWTTGGNTEAFF.

The CDR3 sequence: CASTRGRGDGVYEQYF. The CDR3 DNA reads as TGTGCCAGCACCCGAGGACGGGGAGACGGAGTATACGAGCAGTACTTC. The chain recombines TRBV7-6 with TRBJ2-7; weak D call: TRBD2 (5 bases). V dropped 7 bases and J dropped 4 bases, with 23 bases sitting between them. The V gene's germline CDR1 is SGHVS and CDR2 FNYEAQ. This CDR3 region has 16 residues.

J is TRBJ2-6 and V is TRBV28, with 7 bases identical to TRBD1. The germline V gene encodes CDR1 MDHEN and CDR2 SYDVKM. V lost 1 base and J lost 4; bases outside the gene matches: 4. The CDR3 loop spans 16 amino acids. The CDR3 DNA reads TGTGCCAGCAGTTTATTAGGGGGCACCGGGGCCAACGTCCTGACTTTC. This codes for CASSLLGGTGANVLTF. The variable domain in full, with the rest retrieved from reference TRBV28 and TRBJ2-6, is DVKVTQSSRYLVKRTGEKVFLECVQDMDHENMFWYRQDPGLGLRLIYFSYDVKMKEKGDIPEGYSVSREKKERFSLILESASTNQTSMYLCASSLLGGTGANVLTFGAGSRLTVL.

The chain carries TRBV2 and TRBJ1-5, with unresolved D. V lost 0 bases and J 9 bases, leaving 12 bases between the germline ends. Germline V gives CDR1 SNHLY, CDR2 FYNNEI. This CDR3 has 14 residues. This chain's CDR3 is CASSEAAVLGPQHF. Written as DNA, the CDR3 is TGTGCCAGCAGTGAAGCTGCGGTGTTAGGGCCCCAGCATTTT.

The chain recombines TRBV11-2 with TRBJ2-2; 12 bases match TRBD2. The J segment lost 3 bases and the V segment lost 4 bases, leaving 0 bases of the junction unmatched. The germline CDR1 and CDR2 sequences are SGHAT and FQNNGV. CDR3 length equals 15 residues. The CDR3 DNA sequence: TGTGCCAGCAGCTGGACTAGCGGGGACACCGGGGAGCTGTTTTTT. Translating it yields CASSWTSGDTGELFF.

The V call is TRBV7-2, the J call TRBJ2-5; 8 bases are a match to TRBD2. V dropped 5 bases and J dropped 3; count of bases not matched to a gene: 5. The CDR3 spans 14 residues. Germline V CDR1 and CDR2: SGHTA, FQGNSA. The CDR3 sequence: CASSRSGSKETQYF. CDR3 DNA sequence: TGTGCCAGCAGCCGCAGCGGGAGTAAAGAGACCCAGTACTTC.

The chain combines TRBV19 with TRBJ2-3, with 7 bases identical to TRBD1. This CDR3 region has 14 residues. CDR1 LNHDA and CDR2 SQIVND come from the germline V gene (reference sequence). With 6 bases clipped from V and 3 bases from J, the junction kept 6 bases outside the gene matches. CDR3 region: CASSLGQITDTQYF. Here the CDR3 DNA reads TGTGCCAGTAGCCTGGGACAGATAACAGATACGCAGTATTTT.

In its sample, this clone was seen once. V gene TRBV4-3 combines with J gene TRBJ2-7; TRBD1 is a possible D gene (5 bases). The ends were cut back, 4 bases at V and 0 bases at J, with 16 bases in the middle. Germline V gives CDR1 LGHNA, CDR2 YSLEER. The CDR3 covers 16 residues. Written as DNA, the CDR3 is TGCGCCAGCAGCCTTCAAAGGACACGGACCTCCTACGAGCAGTACTTC. Translation: CASSLQRTRTSYEQYF.

V is TRBV29-1 and J is TRBJ1-2; TRBD1 matches 8 bases. Germline V gene lookup returns CDR1 SQVTM and CDR2 ANQGSEA. V shed 6 bases and J 8 bases; nucleotides not matched to a gene: 11. The CDR3 loop spans 13 amino acids. This CDR3 reads CSVRGSGGIGYTF. CDR3 bases: TGCAGCGTGCGGGGGTCAGGGGGCATAGGCTACACCTTC.

Only a few counts were recorded for this clone. This chain connects TRBV7-2 to TRBJ2-5; 12 positions agree with TRBD2. Unmatched junction bases numbered 5, after V lost 2 bases and J lost 4 bases. CDR1 and CDR2 (germline): SGHTA, FQGNSA. The CDR3 length is 16 residues. This chain's CDR3 is CASSLRLAGVRETQYF. The CDR3 DNA reads as TGTGCCAGCAGCTTAAGACTAGCGGGAGTACGAGAGACCCAGTACTTC. The full variable domain, its missing parts supplied by reference TRBV7-2 and TRBJ2-5, is GAGVSQSPSNKVTEKGKDVELRCDPISGHTALYWYRQSLGQGLEFLIYFQGNSAPDKSGLPSDRFSAERTGGSVSTLTIQRTQQEDSAVYLCASSLRLAGVRETQYFGPGTRLLVL.

J is TRBJ2-7 and V is TRBV6-5; 9 positions agree with TRBD2. V gave up 0 bases and J gave up 6 bases; unmatched junction bases: 3. The CDR3 is made up of 14 amino acids. Germline CDR1 MNHEY, CDR2 SVGAGI. The CDR3 bases are TGTGCCAGCAGTTACTCGCCACTAGCGGGCGAGCAGTACTTC. It is translated as CASSYSPLAGEQYF.

This chain links TRBV15 with TRBJ1-2, with 9 bases matching TRBD1. Trimming took 5 bases from V and 8 from J; bases not matched to a gene: 9. This CDR3 has 14 amino acids. CDR1 is LNHNV and CDR2 is YYDKDF in the germline V gene (reference sequence). CDR3 sequence: CATSPQQGAKGYTF. The CDR3 DNA reads as TGTGCCACCAGCCCCCAACAGGGGGCGAAAGGCTACACCTTC.

The rearrangement links TRBV7-9 to TRBJ1-2; D is ambiguous. The CDR3 extends over 14 amino acids. V was pared by 1 base and J by 5 bases, with 11 bases between. Germline CDR1 is SEHNR and CDR2 is FQNEAQ (reference sequence). CDR3 in DNA: TGTGCCAGCAGCTTAGGCGGAACACCTTATGGCTACACCTTC. Translated: CASSLGGTPYGYTF.

The V and J genes are TRBV12-5 and TRBJ1-4; no firm D call. Trimming left V 6 bases short and J 7 bases short, with 15 bases between. CDR1 is LGHNT, CDR2 FRNRAP, per germline. The CDR3 has 14 residues. CDR3 sequence reads: CASGTDKEGEKLFF. The CDR3 DNA reads as TGTGCTAGTGGCACTGACAAGGAAGGTGAAAAACTGTTTTTT.

The chain uses TRBV2 and TRBJ2-7; 10 nucleotides align to TRBD2. Germline assignment: CDR1 SNHLY and CDR2 FYNNEI. Germline trimming cut 4 bases from V and 3 bases from J; bases unmatched to any gene: 6. This CDR3 has 15 amino acids. CDR3 residues: CASSGVAGGGYEQYF. CDR3 nucleotides: TGTGCCAGCAGTGGAGTAGCGGGGGGCGGCTACGAGCAGTACTTC.

The rearrangement joins TRBV2 to TRBJ1-1; 8 nucleotides align to TRBD1. Germline V gene lookup returns CDR1 SNHLY and CDR2 FYNNEI. The CDR3 is made up of 16 amino acids. Trimming took 3 bases from V and 3 from J; bases not matched to a gene: 9. This CDR3 is CASSDGGRGRDTEAFF. CDR3 DNA sequence: TGTGCCAGCAGTGATGGTGGCAGGGGGCGGGACACTGAAGCTTTCTTT.